This T cell receptor beta chain was observed in a study of cytomegalovirus exposure and HLA in healthy donors (dated by TCRdb to the late 2010s). Study-wide context: In an earlier analysis of roughly 590 of the donors, about 260 Gb of sequence data and some 120 million unique TCR beta sequences from 150 million to 200 million T cells were reported. In a later genetic analysis, genome-wide SNP genotypes for about 55% of the 666 donors were used, and that subset was treated as a discovery cohort. Among the roughly 390 genotyped donors, around 79% belonged to the genetic ancestry cluster associated with self-reported Caucasian donors. Every discovery cohort repertoire had been produced on one sequencing platform. High-throughput TCR immunosequencing, statistical association of individual TCRs with disease status, and machine learning were combined to predict cytomegalovirus infection status. An early release that covered approximately 600 HLA-typed donors contained about 300 gigabases of sequencing data and some 87 million unique TCR sequences. The study was designed to test whether signatures of past pathogen exposure could be identified by cataloging public T cell receptors. Using immunosequencing, the study profiled T cell repertoires from about 620 subjects and related those repertoires to cytomegalovirus serostatus. In addition to the first cohort of roughly 700 subjects, a separate validation cohort of 120 different subjects was used. Donor age, sex, ethnicity and CMV serostatus were compiled together with the repertoire data. Among almost 400 genotyped donors of the cohort, an average of approximately 240,000 unique TCR beta nucleotide sequences were sequenced per donor, roughly 20% of them non-productive. The number of typed donors differed by locus: roughly 629-640 for A, B, C, DRB1 and DQB1; some 500 for DQA1; 606 for DPA1; and about 470 for DPB1. Because of strong linkage in the cohort, roughly 5 DR-DQ haplotypes were treated as single units for association and clustering. Rather than drawing on any new phenotypic data, the later analysis identified candidate immune exposures from TCR beta sequences and the way those sequences occurred across donors. Both class I and class II loci were covered by HLA typing, at four-digit resolution. In an earlier analysis of roughly 540 of the donors, high-throughput TCR beta sequencing was used to judge whether each TCR beta V gene segment behaved as functional or pseudogenic. To study patterns of TCR occurrence, a later analysis re-analyzed previously published TCR beta repertoires from 650 to 750 donors and added high-resolution HLA genotyping. The paper's findings and limits, for the study overall: An earlier analysis of 450 to 750 of the donors showed that most TCR beta V segments appeared in productive rearrangements either about 90% or about 30% of the time, which broadly matched IMGT annotations. In both the original and validation cohorts, the classifier was reported to diagnose cytomegalovirus status with high specificity and sensitivity. Because counts were too low, under 20 rarely observed V segments, including chromosome 9 orphons, were left out of the earlier analysis of 500 to 750 of the donors. A later analysis reported that several top co-occurrence clusters appeared linked to parvovirus B19, influenza, CMV and Epstein-Barr virus. A later analysis associated 15,000 or so TCR beta sequences with specific HLA alleles at a false discovery rate of 0.05. CMV serostatus was the only immune exposure information available for the cohort. Most TCR sequences were seen in very few donors, while some public TCRs were found in many individuals. V-gene and J-gene trimming of TCR beta chains was associated with a missense DCLRE1C variant in a later genetic analysis, and the association was replicated in an independent cohort. A cluster of highly shared sequence variants was judged likely to be a technical artifact of the sequencing pipeline. Most CMV-associated TCR beta chains appeared to be HLA-restricted in a later analysis, and the HLA associations seemed to be driven largely by CMV exposure. According to the authors, the approach could potentially be generalized to other disease states and immunological phenotypes. In vitro tests confirmed that a few of the cytomegalovirus-associated TCR beta chains recognize cytomegalovirus antigens. Compared with the roughly 700-donor mean, donors in an Asian-associated ancestry cluster had fewer N-insertions in productive TCRs, according to a later genetic analysis. Some IMGT-functional V segments, including TRBV6-2 and TRBV6-3, could not be distinguished by the 87-base-pair reads and were therefore excluded. Presence/absence analyses assumed roughly uniform sequencing depth across donors, an assumption that may not hold. A further reported finding was that TCR beta sequences accurately predicted the HLA-A and HLA-B alleles for most subjects in the first cohort. In this cohort, only TCR beta chains were sequenced, and detectable features were limited by the absence of alpha or paired-chain data. The study gave a list of about 160 TCR beta chains associated with cytomegalovirus. A later analysis found that TCR association rates varied across HLA loci, with DRB1 alleles showing the most associated TCRs and HLA-C alleles the fewest. Because some donors lacked HLA typing at each locus, the association tests relied only on the typed subset. A later analysis found that HLA-associated TCR beta chains were more clonally expanded and had lower generation probabilities than equally common non-associated chains. Linkage disequilibrium might explain the correlated functional status among segregating V segments, but an unknown experimental factor could not be excluded. Assigning TCR associations to individual alleles was difficult when HLA alleles, especially DR and DQ, strongly co-occurred.

The library was obtained by the immunoSEQ multiplex PCR assay. The multiplex PCR relied on a mix of 60 forward primers for TCR Vbeta segments and 13 reverse primers for TCR Jbeta segments. A multiplex PCR assay on genomic DNA amplified the CDR3 region of rearranged TCR beta genes. On the Illumina HiSeq System, the amplified TCR beta libraries were sequenced as 87-base-pair reads. The original methods were these. A later analysis tallied roughly 78 million unique TCR beta chains across the 640 or so repertoires, and approximately 9.9 million of those chains were shared by two or more donors. Raw reads were error-corrected and collapsed into unique sequences with a nearest-neighbor algorithm that merged closely related sequences to remove PCR and sequencing errors. CDR3 sequences were aligned to IMGT reference sequences to assign V, D and J gene segments. For a sequence to be retained, a match of at least six nucleotides to both a V gene segment and a J gene segment was required. Rearrangements were called productive when the CDR3 lacked stop codons and stayed in frame with V and J; all others were non-productive. CDR3 was defined according to IMGT convention as the region running from the second conserved V-encoded cysteine to the conserved J-encoded phenylalanine. In an earlier analysis of just under 600 of the donors, sequences lacking an unambiguous match to a single V gene segment were excluded. An earlier analysis of fewer than 750 of the donors called V segments functional above 56.7% productive rearrangements and segregating when the between-donor standard deviation exceeded 5%. A statistical classification framework was built to diagnose cytomegalovirus status from the catalog of TCR beta chain sequences. A later analysis assigned V and J genes by comparing TCR nucleotide sequences with IMGT/GENE-DB human TR gene sequences. In a later analysis, CDR3 sequences and most-parsimonious VDJ recombination scenarios were assigned using the TCRdist pipeline. A later analysis defined each TCR beta chain by its CDR3 amino acid sequence plus V-gene family, and excluded reads lacking a unique V-gene family. A later analysis removed several hundred highly shared, low-generation-probability nucleotide sequences to deal with suspected cross-contamination and a sequencing artifact. In a later analysis, a clonal expansion index was calculated for each public chain from normalized within-repertoire ranks of inferred template counts. In a later analysis, generation probabilities were computed with a VDJ recombination model fitted to out-of-frame rearrangements, and the resulting probabilities were checked against IGoR. A later analysis scored TCR-TCR, TCR-HLA and TCR-CMV co-occurrence with hypergeometric tests, applying a repertoire-size bias correction to TCR pairs. To estimate false discovery rates, a later analysis permuted the HLA or CMV assignments 20 times. In a later analysis, co-occurring TCRs were grouped using DBSCAN, with TCRdist sequence similarity added in when clustering inside HLA-allele-positive subsets. For co-occurrence clustering, repertoires with fewer than 30,000 or more than 120,000 public chains were excluded, along with a handful of repertoires with anomalous nucleotide sharing. TCRdb holds this immuneACCESS table with in-frame rearrangements only. Some clones are missing; in checked studies, unresolved V genes explain under half, and the rest has no known cause. D and trimming were read from the DNA, whereas the V and J calls and clone size are those reported in that table. This sample holds some 150,000 clones; about 83% were observed only once. The ten top clones hold roughly 5.2% of the sample.

The cohort consisted of fewer than 700 healthy bone marrow donors. All cohort members were sampled while nominally healthy, although unrecorded immune exposures were likely present. The donor tested CMV seronegative, placing the donor among the 350 to 400 seronegative members of the cohort. A peripheral blood sample was collected from each donor, and TCR beta sequencing was performed on peripheral blood mononuclear cells. Genomic DNA was extracted from the blood cell samples with the Qiagen DNeasy Blood Extraction Kit. This clone was seen once. This clone's antigen is unknown. There are no base qualities to consult, and no much larger clone falls within one base. The germline V gene encodes CDR1 MDHEN and CDR2 SYDVKM. The junction shows trimming of 4 bases on V and 0 bases on J, and the gene matches do not reach 10 bases of it. The CDR3 has 18 amino acids, counting the end cysteine and phenylalanine. Here the CDR3 DNA is all that survives: 54 bases in frame from base 1.

The chain couples TRBV28 to TRBJ2-7; TRBD2 aligns with 12 central bases. The specimen sequenced was PBMCs. The TCR originated in a woman aged 25 to 45 in good health and CMV-seronegative. The CDR3 here reads CASSWVGLAGIVSYEQYF. In nucleotide form, the sequence is TGTGCCAGCAGTTGGGTAGGACTAGCGGGGATTGTCTCCTACGAGCAGTACTTC.